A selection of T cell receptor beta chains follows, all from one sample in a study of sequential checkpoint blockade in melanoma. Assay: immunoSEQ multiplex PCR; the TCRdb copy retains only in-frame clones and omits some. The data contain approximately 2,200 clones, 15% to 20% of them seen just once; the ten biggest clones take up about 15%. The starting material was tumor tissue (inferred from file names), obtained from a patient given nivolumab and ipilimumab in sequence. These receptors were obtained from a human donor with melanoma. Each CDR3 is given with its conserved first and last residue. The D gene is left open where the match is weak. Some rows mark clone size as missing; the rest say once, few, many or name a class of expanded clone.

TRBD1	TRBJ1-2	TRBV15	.	TGTGCCACCAGCAGAGAAGGGGGCGACTATGGCTACACCTTC	CATSREGGDYGYTF
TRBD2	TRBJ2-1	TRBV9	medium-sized	TGTGCCAGCAGTATGTCCCCCCTAAGCGGGAGGTTCCCGGGTGAGCAGTTCTTC	CASSMSPLSGRFPGEQFF
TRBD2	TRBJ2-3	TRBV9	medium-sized	TGTGCCAGCAGCCCAACTAGCGCGGGAGCAGATACGCAGTATTTT	CASSPTSAGADTQYF
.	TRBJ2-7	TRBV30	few	TGTGCCTGGAGGGCTTGGAGCAAAAGCTACGAGCAGTACTTC	CAWRAWSKSYEQYF
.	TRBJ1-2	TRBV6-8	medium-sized	TGTGCCAGCAGTGGTATAGGGGTGGTCTATGGCTACACCTTC	CASSGIGVVYGYTF
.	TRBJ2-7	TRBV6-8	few	TGTGCCATCAGTGACTCCAGAGGTAAATACGAGCAGTACTTC	CAISDSRGKYEQYF
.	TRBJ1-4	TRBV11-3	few	TGTGCCAGCAGCCCTGGGGGGACGGCCAGGGAAAAACTGTTTTTT	CASSPGGTAREKLFF
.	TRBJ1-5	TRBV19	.	TGTGCCAGTAGTATAGCCGGCAGGAGATATAGCAATCAGCCCCAGCATTTT	CASSIAGRRYSNQPQHF
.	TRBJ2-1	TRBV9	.	TGTGCCAGCAGCCTCCATTCCAGGGGAACCTACAATGAGCAGTTCTTC	CASSLHSRGTYNEQFF
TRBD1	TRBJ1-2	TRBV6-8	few	TGTGCCAGCAGCTGGTTAAGGACAGGGTCAGACTATGGCTACACCTTC	CASSWLRTGSDYGYTF
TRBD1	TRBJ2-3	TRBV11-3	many	TGTGCCAGCAGCAACGGACAGGGAGCAGATACGCAGTATTTT	CASSNGQGADTQYF
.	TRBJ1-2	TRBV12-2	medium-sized	TGTGCAAGTCGCCCCCAATGTACCCAGGAAAAGCGCGCACGGGTAATTTACTATGGCTACACCTTC	CASRPQCTQEKRARVIYYGYTF
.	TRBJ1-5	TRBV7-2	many	TGTGCCAGCAGCTTAGTAGAGGGTCAGCCCCAGCATTTT	CASSLVEGQPQHF
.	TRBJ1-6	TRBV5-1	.	TGCGCCAGCAGCTTGGTGGCAGAAGATAATTCACCCCTCCACTTT	CASSLVAEDNSPLHF
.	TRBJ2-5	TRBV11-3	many	TGTGCCAGCAGCTTAGAAGCGGCCAAACGGGAGACCCAGTACTTC	CASSLEAAKRETQYF
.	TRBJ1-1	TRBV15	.	TGTGCCACCAGCAGAGTAAGGGGGGGAGGGAGGAACACTGAAGCTTTCTTT	CATSRVRGGGRNTEAFF
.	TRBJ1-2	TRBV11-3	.	TGTGCCAGCAGCTCCCAGGGGCAGGGCTATGGCTACACCTTC	CASSSQGQGYGYTF
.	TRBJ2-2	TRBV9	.	TGTGCCAGCAGTGAAGCCGCGGGCCCGGGGAACACCGGGGAGCTGTTTTTT	CASSEAAGPGNTGELFF
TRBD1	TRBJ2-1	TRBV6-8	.	TGTGCCAGCAGTTACCTCTCGGGTACAGGGGGATACAATGAGCAGTTCTTC	CASSYLSGTGGYNEQFF
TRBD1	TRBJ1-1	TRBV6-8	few	TGTGCCAGCACCCGGGGGACAGGGGCTTGGGTCGGCACTGAAGCTTTCTTT	CASTRGTGAWVGTEAFF
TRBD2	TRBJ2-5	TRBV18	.	TGTGCCAGCTCACCTAGCGGGAGAGGAGAGACCCAGTACTTC	CASSPSGRGETQYF
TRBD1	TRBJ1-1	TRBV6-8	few	TGTGCCAGCAGTGGACAGGGAAGCCTTACGAACACTGAAGCTTTCTTT	CASSGQGSLTNTEAFF
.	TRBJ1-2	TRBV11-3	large	TGTGCCAGCAGCCCAACAGGGACGGGCTATGGCTACACCTTC	CASSPTGTGYGYTF
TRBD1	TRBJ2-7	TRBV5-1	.	TGCGCCAGCAGCTTGACGGGACAGGAGGCCTACGAGCAGTACTTC	CASSLTGQEAYEQYF
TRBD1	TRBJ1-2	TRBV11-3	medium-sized	TGTGCCAGCAGCCAAGTACCGGGACAGGGGGCTGCTGGCTACACCTTC	CASSQVPGQGAAGYTF
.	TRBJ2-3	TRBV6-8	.	TGTGCCAGCAGGGGAGGCTGGGCAGATACGCAGTATTTT	CASRGGWADTQYF
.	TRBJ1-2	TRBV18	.	TGTGCCAGCTCACCACCGGTGGACATTAACTATGGCTACACCTTC	CASSPPVDINYGYTF
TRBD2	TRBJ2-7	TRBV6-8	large	TGTGCCAGCAGAGGGCGGGGGTACGAGCAGTACTTC	CASRGRGYEQYF
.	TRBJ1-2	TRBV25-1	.	TGTGCCAGCAGTGAATATCGTACGACGGTCCGCGGCTACACCTTC	CASSEYRTTVRGYTF
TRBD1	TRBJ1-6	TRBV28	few	TGTGCCAGCAGTTTAAATGCCTGGAGGACAGGGGTAAATTCACCCCTCCACTTT	CASSLNAWRTGVNSPLHF
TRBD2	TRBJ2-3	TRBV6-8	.	TGTGCCAGCAGTGACTCTACTAGCGGGGGGGCAGATACGCAGTATTTT	CASSDSTSGGADTQYF
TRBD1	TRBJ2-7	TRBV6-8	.	TGTGCCAGCAGTCGAACTCAGGGGGCCACCTACGAGCAGTACTTC	CASSRTQGATYEQYF
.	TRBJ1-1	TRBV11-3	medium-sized	TGTGCCAGCAGTAACCGGGACTTCTACACTGAAGCTTTCTTT	CASSNRDFYTEAFF
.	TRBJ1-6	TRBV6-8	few	TGTGCCAGCAGTCGGGAGGGGAACTATAATTCACCCCTCCACTTT	CASSREGNYNSPLHF
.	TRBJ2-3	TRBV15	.	TGTGCCACCAGCAGAGATTTTGAGGGAGCGGATACGCAGTATTTT	CATSRDFEGADTQYF
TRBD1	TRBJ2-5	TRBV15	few	TGTGCCACCAGCAGCCTAAAGGGGGACAGGGGTTCGGAGACCCAGTACTTC	CATSSLKGDRGSETQYF
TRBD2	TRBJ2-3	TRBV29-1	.	TGCAGCGTAGGGACTAGCGGCACAGATACGCAGTATTTT	CSVGTSGTDTQYF
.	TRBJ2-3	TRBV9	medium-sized	TGTGCCAGCAGCGTAGGGGACTCCACAGGGACTAGCACAGATACGCAGTATTTT	CASSVGDSTGTSTDTQYF
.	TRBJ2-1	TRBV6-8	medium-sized	TGTGCCAGCAGTCCCACAGGGAACAATGAGCAGTTCTTC	CASSPTGNNEQFF
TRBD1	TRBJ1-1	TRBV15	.	TGTGCCACCAGCAGAGGACAGGGGCGGACTGAAGCTTTCTTT	CATSRGQGRTEAFF
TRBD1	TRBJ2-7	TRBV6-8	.	TGTGCCAGCAGTGGGGCGGGGACAGGTCACGAGCAGTACTTC	CASSGAGTGHEQYF
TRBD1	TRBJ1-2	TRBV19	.	TGTGCCAGTAGTACAGGGGGCGCTAGGTCGGGAGCTAACTATGGCTACACCTTC	CASSTGGARSGANYGYTF
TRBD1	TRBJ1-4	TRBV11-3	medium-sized	TGTGCCAGCAGCTCCTCCGGGACAGGAACGGTGAAACTGTTTTTT	CASSSSGTGTVKLFF
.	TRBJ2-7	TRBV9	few	TGTGCCAGCAGCGTAGGTAGGTTTGAATCCGAGCAGTACTTC	CASSVGRFESEQYF
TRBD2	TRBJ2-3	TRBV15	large	TGTGCCACCAGCAGAGGGAGGGGACTAGCGGAATCCAATACGCAGTATTTT	CATSRGRGLAESNTQYF
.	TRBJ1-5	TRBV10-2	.	TGCGCCAGCAGTGAGAACGACGGGGTGGCCCAGCATTTT	CASSENDGVAQHF
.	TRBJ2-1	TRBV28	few	TGTGCCAGCAGTTTAAGATTCGGGCCCGACAATGAGCAGTTCTTC	CASSLRFGPDNEQFF
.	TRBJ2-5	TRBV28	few	TGTGCCAGCAGTCCCGGACAAGAGACCCAGTACTTC	CASSPGQETQYF
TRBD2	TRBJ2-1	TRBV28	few	TGTGCCAGCAGTTTAGATAGCGGGAACTACAATGAGCAGTTCTTC	CASSLDSGNYNEQFF
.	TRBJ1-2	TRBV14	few	TGTGCCAGCAGCCAAATTGGCAGGGAATCTGGCTACACCTTC	CASSQIGRESGYTF
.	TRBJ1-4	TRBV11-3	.	TGTGCCAGCAGCTTAAGGAGGGGGGGGACTAATGAAAAACTGTTTTTT	CASSLRRGGTNEKLFF
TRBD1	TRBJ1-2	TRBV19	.	TGTGCCAGTAGCAGCCAGGGGGCAGACTATGGCTACACCTTC	CASSSQGADYGYTF
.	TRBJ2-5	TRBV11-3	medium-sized	TGTGCCAGCAGCTTTCCCGGGACAAGCCAAGAGACCCAGTACTTC	CASSFPGTSQETQYF
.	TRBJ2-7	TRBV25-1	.	TGTGCCAGCAGTGAATATTTTACAGACGAGCAGTACTTC	CASSEYFTDEQYF
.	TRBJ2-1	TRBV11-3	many	TGTGCCAGCAGCTCTGGCCGAGCGGAGTACTACAATGAGCAGTTCTTC	CASSSGRAEYYNEQFF
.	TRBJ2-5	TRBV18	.	TGTGCCAGCTCACCACCGGGACCTCCAGGGGAGACCCAGTACTTC	CASSPPGPPGETQYF
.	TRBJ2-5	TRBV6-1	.	TGTGCCAGCAGTGAAGCGCTGGCAGAGACCCAGTACTTC	CASSEALAETQYF
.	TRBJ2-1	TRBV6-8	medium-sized	TGTGCCAGCAGCTACGGCTACAATGAGCAGTTCTTC	CASSYGYNEQFF